One and the same sample provided the 24 T cell receptor beta chains below, sequenced in a study of PD-L1 blockade in urothelial cancer. Sequencing used immunoSEQ multiplex PCR; TCRdb keeps in-frame clones, though not all of them. The sample records tens of thousands of clones, 87% being singletons. The specimen was PBMCs, collected around atezolizumab (anti-PD-L1) treatment. The receptors originated from a man in his fifties or sixties with urothelial cancer.

The chain couples TRBV19 to TRBJ2-2; TRBD2 agrees at 8 bases. This CDR3 is 15 amino acids long. Germline V CDR1 and CDR2: LNHDA, SQIVND (reference sequence). Unmatched junction bases numbered 9, after V lost 6 bases and J lost 6 bases. The CDR3 sequence is CASRPLSGDAGELFF. For the CDR3, the DNA is TGTGCCAGTAGACCCCTTAGCGGGGACGCCGGGGAGCTGTTTTTT.

The chain links TRBV28 to TRBJ1-4; D possibly corresponds to TRBD1 (5 bases). CDR3 length equals 15 residues. V lost 4 bases and J 2 bases, leaving 11 bases between the germline ends. In germline, CDR1 is MDHEN, CDR2 SYDVKM. This chain's CDR3 is CASSSLAGTNEKLFF. In DNA form, the CDR3 reads TGTGCCAGCAGTTCCCTGGCAGGGACTAATGAAAAACTGTTTTTT.

This clone has a single count. The V call is TRBV21-1, the J call TRBJ2-1; the DNA was not used to check the table's D call, TRBD2. TRBV21-1 constitutes a pseudogene. The length of the CDR3 is 15 residues. The CDR3 nucleotides are TGTGCCAGCGCCCGGGGGGGGGCCTCCTACAATGAGCAGTTCTTC. Translation: CASARGGASYNEQFF.

CDR3 sequence reads: CASSPRAGSREKLFF. The CDR3 DNA follows: TGTGCCAGCAGCCCTCGGGCGGGCTCTCGTGAAAAACTGTTTTTT. J is TRBJ1-4 and V is TRBV7-2; D ambiguous. This CDR3 comprises 15 residues. V lost 5 bases and J lost 7, with 17 bases in between. Looked up from germline, CDR1 is SGHTA and CDR2 is FQGNSA.

Only one count was recorded for this clone. The chain is built from TRBV5-4 and TRBJ2-3, with D perhaps TRBD2 (8 bases). The CDR3 sequence is 15 residues long. Germline values: CDR1 SGHNT, CDR2 YYREEE (reference sequence). V dropped 2 bases and J dropped 2 bases, with 12 bases sitting between them. The CDR3 DNA is TGTGCCAGCAGCTTCGGGAGGGGGCCCACAGATACGCAGTATTTT. Translating gives CASSFGRGPTDTQYF.

V is TRBV7-9 and J is TRBJ1-2; D uncertain. Trimming took off 5 bases at V and 9 bases at J, with 22 bases between the two ends. Germline-derived CDR1 and CDR2 are SEHNR and FQNEAQ (reference sequence). The CDR3 contains 15 residues. The CDR3 sequence is CASSQTRAGKFSYTF. The DNA for the CDR3 is TGTGCCAGCAGCCAAACACGTGCAGGAAAGTTTAGCTACACCTTC.

The rearrangement joins TRBV23-1 to TRBJ1-2; D may be TRBD1 (6 bases). TRBV23-1 is flagged as an ORF with uncertain function. The CDR3 totals 15 residues. Trimming left V 1 base short and J 5 bases short, with 14 bases between. CDR3 DNA: TGCGCCAGCAGTCAATATTTAGAGGGGGTTTATGGCTACACCTTC. Its protein product is CASSQYLEGVYGYTF.

The genes are TRBV5-1 and TRBJ2-7; TRBD1 aligns across 10 bases. Germline lookup yields CDR1 SGHRS and CDR2 YFSETQ. Germline trimming cut 4 bases from V and 7 bases from J; bases unmatched to any gene: 11. The CDR3 sequence is 15 residues long. CDR3 sequence reads: CASSPWGTGAVEQYF. CDR3 in DNA: TGCGCCAGCAGCCCATGGGGGACAGGGGCTGTGGAGCAGTACTTC. Based on the CDR3 plus reference TRBV5-1 and TRBJ2-7, the full variable domain is KAGVTQTPRYLIKTRGQQVTLSCSPISGHRSVSWYQQTPGQGLQFLFEYFSETQRNKGNFPGRFSGRQFSNSRSEMNVSTLELGDSALYLCASSPWGTGAVEQYFGPGTRLTVT.

The chain carries TRBV19 and TRBJ1-2; D ambiguous. Trimming stripped 0 bases from V and 0 bases from J, with 8 bases between. The CDR3 sequence is 15 residues long. CDR1 is LNHDA, CDR2 SQIVND, per germline (reference sequence). The CDR3 DNA reads TGTGCCAGTAGTATAGATCCGTATACTAACTATGGCTACACCTTC. Protein: CASSIDPYTNYGYTF.

V gene TRBV30 combines with J gene TRBJ1-2, with 10 bases identical to TRBD1. From germline, CDR1 is GTSNPN and CDR2 SVGIG (reference sequence). This CDR3 spans 15 amino acids. Trimming cost V 0 bases and J 2 bases; bases outside gene matches: 3. CDR3: CAWSVWTGGNYGYTF. The CDR3 DNA sequence: TGTGCCTGGAGTGTGTGGACAGGGGGAAACTATGGCTACACCTTC.

This clone was seen a handful of times. This chain joins TRBV14 and TRBJ1-1; D is undetermined. The CDR3 consists of 15 residues. V was pared by 3 bases and J by 0 bases, with 11 bases between. Germline V gene data show CDR1 as SGHDN and CDR2 as FVKESK. The CDR3 protein is CASSHTQNMNTEAFF. CDR3 nucleotide sequence: TGTGCCAGCAGCCATACGCAGAACATGAACACTGAAGCTTTCTTT. The full variable domain, rest sourced from reference TRBV14 and TRBJ1-1, is EAGVTQFPSHSVIEKGQTVTLRCDPISGHDNLYWYRRVMGKEIKFLLHFVKESKQDESGMPNNRFLAERTGGTYSTLKVQPAELEDSGVYFCASSHTQNMNTEAFFGQGTRLTVV.

The chain uses TRBV6-9 and TRBJ2-3, with 11 bases lining up with TRBD2. Germline CDR1 and CDR2: MNHGY and SVAAGI. The CDR3 is made up of 15 amino acids. The junction had 7 bases not matched to a gene; V was cut back by 5 bases and J by 6 bases. CDR3 protein: CASSRLAGKGDTQYF. The CDR3, as DNA: TGTGCCAGCAGTCGACTAGCGGGGAAAGGGGATACGCAGTATTTT.

There are a few counts of this clone. The CDR3 loop is CASKLGLRNQPQHF. The CDR3 bases are TGTGCCAGCAAATTGGGGCTGCGTAATCAGCCCCAGCATTTT. This sequence joins TRBV21-1 and TRBJ1-5; the D call TRBD1 from the table was never checked on the DNA. TRBV21-1 is an annotated pseudogene. The CDR3 totals 14 residues.

V usage is TRBV4-1 and J usage is TRBJ2-7; 10 bases fit TRBD1. The CDR3 is 16 residues long. Germline-derived CDR1 and CDR2 are MGHRA and YSYEKL. Germline trimming cut 1 base from V and 3 bases from J; bases unmatched to any gene: 6. The chain's CDR3 is CASSQVPGQGYYEQYF. The DNA of the CDR3 is TGCGCCAGCAGCCAAGTACCGGGACAGGGGTACTACGAGCAGTACTTC.

The chain uses TRBV7-6 and TRBJ1-6; 7 bases are a match to TRBD1. Germline CDR1 and CDR2: SGHVS and FNYEAQ. The junction had 6 bases not matched to a gene; V was cut back by 1 base and J by 9 bases. The CDR3 extends over 15 amino acids. The CDR3, as DNA: TGTGCCAGCAGCTTAGAGGGCAGGGGGGTTTCACCCCTCCACTTT. Translating it yields CASSLEGRGVSPLHF.

With respect to this clone: Other DNA sequences within the sample encode an identical CDR3. The chain links TRBV30 to TRBJ1-5; D not certain. The CDR3 totals 14 residues. Trimming removed 0 bases at V and 2 bases at J, with 8 bases between. The V gene's germline CDR1 is GTSNPN and CDR2 SVGIG (reference sequence). CDR3 coding DNA: TGTGCCTGGAGTGTCTCGGGAGGCAATCAGCCCCAGCATTTT. It codes for CAWSVSGGNQPQHF.

This chain joins TRBV7-9 and TRBJ1-4; D ambiguous. The germline V gene encodes CDR1 SEHNR and CDR2 FQNEAQ (reference sequence). The CDR3 totals 14 residues. With 5 bases removed from V and 4 bases from J, the gap between germline ends came to 11 bases. This chain's CDR3 is CASSRPGGNEKLFF. The DNA for the CDR3 is TGTGCCAGCAGCCGCCCGGGAGGTAATGAAAAACTGTTTTTT. The entire variable domain, with the rest obtained from reference TRBV7-9 and TRBJ1-4, is as follows: DTGVSQNPRHKITKRGQNVTFRCDPISEHNRLYWYRQTLGQGPEFLTYFQNEAQLEKSRLLSDRFSAERPKGSFSTLEIQRTEQGDSAMYLCASSRPGGNEKLFFGSGTQLSVL.

V usage is TRBV9 and J usage is TRBJ2-1; 7 bases align to TRBD1. The CDR3 is 15 amino acids. Unmatched junction bases numbered 4, after V lost 4 bases and J lost 0 bases. The germline gives CDR1 SGDLS, CDR2 YYNGEE. CDR3 coding DNA: TGTGCCAGCAGCATGACAGGGTTCTCCTACAATGAGCAGTTCTTC. Protein product: CASSMTGFSYNEQFF.

The CDR3 spells CASSHDQGYTDTQYF. Here the CDR3 DNA reads TGTGCCAGCAGTCACGACCAGGGGTACACAGATACGCAGTATTTT. The chain links TRBV25-1 to TRBJ2-3; a weak D match, TRBD1 (6 bases). Trimming shortened V by 5 bases and J by 2 bases, and 14 bases separated the two germline ends. The CDR3 loop spans 15 amino acids. CDR1 and CDR2 (germline): MGHDK, SYGVNS.

The CDR3 nucleotides read TGTGCCAGTAGTATAGGGGGGGTTGGGGCCAACGTCCTGACTTTC. Translating gives CASSIGGVGANVLTF. The chain couples TRBV19 to TRBJ2-6; the D gene is possibly TRBD2 (6 bases). Looked up from germline, CDR1 is LNHDA and CDR2 is SQIVND (reference sequence). V shed 1 base and J shed 3 bases, with 7 bases lying between them. The CDR3 loop spans 15 amino acids.

V and J are TRBV5-4 and TRBJ2-7; the D gene is possibly TRBD1 (6 bases). V lost 5 bases to trimming and J lost 2 bases, with 14 bases between them. The CDR3 loop spans 14 amino acids. In germline, CDR1 is SGHNT, CDR2 YYREEE (reference sequence). The chain's CDR3 is CASSQGTEPYEQYF. The CDR3 DNA sequence: TGTGCCAGCAGTCAGGGGACGGAGCCCTACGAGCAGTACTTC.

The genes are TRBV7-2 and TRBJ2-5, with 7 nucleotides matching TRBD2. Germline CDR1 and CDR2: SGHTA and FQGNSA. The CDR3 runs 15 residues. Trimming took 1 base from V and 0 from J; bases not matched to a gene: 2. The CDR3 DNA is TGTGCCAGCAGCTTAGGGGGACTACACCAAGAGACCCAGTACTTC. This translates into CASSLGGLHQETQYF.

The genes are TRBV28 and TRBJ2-2; 7 bases are a match to TRBD1. CDR3 length: 15 residues. The germline V gene encodes CDR1 MDHEN and CDR2 SYDVKM. The trim removed 6 bases at V and 3 bases at J, leaving 7 bases unmatched. CDR3 loop: CASRGNRGDTGELFF. In DNA, the CDR3 is TGTGCCAGCAGGGGAAACAGGGGTGACACCGGGGAGCTGTTTTTT. Based on the CDR3 plus reference TRBV28 and TRBJ2-2, the full variable domain is DVKVTQSSRYLVKRTGEKVFLECVQDMDHENMFWYRQDPGLGLRLIYFSYDVKMKEKGDIPEGYSVSREKKERFSLILESASTNQTSMYLCASRGNRGDTGELFFGEGSRLTVL.

The CDR3 protein is CASRGIAVTSYEQYF. Written as DNA, the CDR3 is TGTGCCAGCAGGGGGATAGCGGTAACTTCCTACGAGCAGTACTTC. The V and J genes are TRBV6-5 and TRBJ2-7; D is perhaps TRBD2 (6 bases). The CDR3 sequence is 15 residues long. Germline assignment: CDR1 MNHEY and CDR2 SVGAGI. Trimming left V 6 bases short and J 1 base short, with 16 bases between.